One sample yielded the 3 T cell receptor beta chains listed below, sequenced in a study of blood T cell repertoires in COVID-19 (dated by TCRdb to about 2020). Libraries were constructed by the immunoSEQ multiplex PCR assay. This immuneACCESS table, as held by TCRdb, lists in-frame sequences with V and J called but not all clones. Of the missing ones, under half trace to an unresolved V gene in checked studies; the others have no known cause. Here the sample has under 100,000 clones; about nine tenths occur a single time. The ten largest make up 3% to 4% of the sample. The specimen was peripheral blood. The receptors shown here come from an older woman with acute or convalescent COVID-19.

This clone was observed a few times. The V call is TRBV12-3 or TRBV12-4, the J call TRBJ2-5, with TRBD2 as a possible D gene (5 bases). The germline V and J ends were trimmed by 3 bases and 5 bases, with 7 bases remaining between them. The CDR3 length is 12 residues. CDR3 amino acids: CASSLTIETQYF. The CDR3 nucleotides are TGTGCCAGCAGTTTGACTATTGAGACCCAGTACTTC.

The chain links TRBV6-5 to TRBJ2-3; D might be TRBD1 (5 bases). Germline V gene lookup returns CDR1 MNHEY and CDR2 SVGAGI. Trimming stripped 6 bases from V and 0 bases from J, with 10 bases between. CDR3 length: 14 residues. The CDR3 spells CASSQGHSTDTQYF. The CDR3 nucleotides read TGTGCCAGCAGCCAGGGCCATAGCACAGATACGCAGTATTTT.

The chain joins TRBV5-1 to TRBJ2-4; D is ambiguous. In germline, CDR1 is SGHRS, CDR2 YFSETQ. The germline V and J ends were trimmed by 4 bases and 0 bases, with 8 bases remaining between them. The CDR3 consists of 14 residues. The DNA of the CDR3 is TGCGCCAGCAGCACCAGTTTAGCCAAAAACATTCAGTACTTC. Its translation: CASSTSLAKNIQYF.